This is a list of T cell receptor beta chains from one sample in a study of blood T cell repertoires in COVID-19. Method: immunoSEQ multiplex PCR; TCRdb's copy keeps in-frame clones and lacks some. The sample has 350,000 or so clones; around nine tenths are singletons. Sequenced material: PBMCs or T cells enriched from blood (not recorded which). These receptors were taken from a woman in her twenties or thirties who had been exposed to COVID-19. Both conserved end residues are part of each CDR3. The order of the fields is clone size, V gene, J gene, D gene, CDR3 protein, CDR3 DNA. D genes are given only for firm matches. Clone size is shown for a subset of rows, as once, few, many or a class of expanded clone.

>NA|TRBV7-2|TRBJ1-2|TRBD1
CASSLRQGQPRYTF
TGTGCCAGCAGCCTCCGACAGGGGCAACCTCGCTACACCTTC
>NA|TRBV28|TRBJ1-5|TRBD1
CASSKQGGSNQPQHF
TGTGCCAGCAGCAAACAGGGGGGCAGCAATCAGCCCCAGCATTTT
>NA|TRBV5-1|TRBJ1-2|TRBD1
CASSQGQGYSYTF
TGCGCCAGCAGCCAGGGACAGGGCTATAGCTACACCTTC
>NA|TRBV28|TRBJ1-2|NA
CASSEITIYGYTF
TGTGCCAGTAGCGAGATAACGATCTATGGCTACACCTTC
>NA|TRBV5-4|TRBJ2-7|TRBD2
CASSLDKSGAYEQYF
TGTGCCAGCAGCCTGGATAAGAGCGGGGCCTACGAGCAGTACTTC
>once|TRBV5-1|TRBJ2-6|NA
CASSLSVSGANVLTF
TGCGCCAGCAGCTTGAGCGTCTCTGGGGCCAACGTCCTGACTTTC
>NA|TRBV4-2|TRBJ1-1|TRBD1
CASSRDWTGGTEAFF
TGTGCCAGCAGCCGAGACTGGACAGGGGGCACTGAAGCTTTCTTT
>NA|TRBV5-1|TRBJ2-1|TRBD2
CASSLETSGGYNEQFF
TGCGCCAGCAGCTTGGAGACTAGCGGGGGCTACAATGAGCAGTTCTTC
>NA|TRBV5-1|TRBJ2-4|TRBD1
CASSPNSDREAKNIQYF
TGCGCCAGCAGCCCTAATTCGGACAGGGAAGCCAAAAACATTCAGTACTTC
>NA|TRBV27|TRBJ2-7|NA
CAREKRAFSYEQYF
TGTGCCAGAGAGAAGCGGGCCTTTTCCTACGAGCAGTACTTC
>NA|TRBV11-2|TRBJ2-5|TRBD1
CASSSQHRGEETQYF
TGTGCCAGCAGCTCTCAACACAGGGGCGAAGAGACCCAGTACTTC
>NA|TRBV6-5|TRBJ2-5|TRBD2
CASSYDRTSNRETQYF
TGTGCCAGCAGTTACGATCGGACTAGCAATCGTGAGACCCAGTACTTC
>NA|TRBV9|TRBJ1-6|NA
CASSEEPGPTYNSPLHF
TGTGCCAGCAGCGAGGAGCCGGGTCCTACTTATAATTCACCCCTCCACTTT
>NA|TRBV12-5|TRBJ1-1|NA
CASAVNTEAFF
TGTGCTAGTGCCGTGAACACTGAAGCTTTCTTT
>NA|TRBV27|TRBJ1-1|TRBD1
CASSPGQGGDAFF
TGTGCCAGCAGTCCCGGACAGGGTGGGGATGCTTTCTTT
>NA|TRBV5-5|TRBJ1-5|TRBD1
CASSLDRGGNQPQHF
TGTGCCAGCAGCTTGGACAGGGGGGGCAATCAGCCCCAGCATTTT
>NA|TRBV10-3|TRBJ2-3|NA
CAISSTSTDTQYF
TGTGCCATCAGTTCAACTAGCACAGATACGCAGTATTTT
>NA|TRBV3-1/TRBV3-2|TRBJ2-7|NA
CASSQGTSPAYEQYF
TGTGCCAGCAGCCAAGGAACGTCCCCAGCCTACGAGCAGTACTTC
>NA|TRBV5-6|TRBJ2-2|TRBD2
CASSLVGTSTGELFF
TGTGCCAGCAGCTTGGTGGGGACTAGCACCGGGGAGCTGTTTTTT
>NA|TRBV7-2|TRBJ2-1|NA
CASSQDMGSYNEQFF
TGTGCCAGCAGTCAGGACATGGGGTCCTACAATGAGCAGTTCTTC
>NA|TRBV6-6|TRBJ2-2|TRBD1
CASSSLPHRGGELFF
TGTGCCAGCAGTTCTCTCCCCCACAGGGGCGGGGAGCTGTTTTTT
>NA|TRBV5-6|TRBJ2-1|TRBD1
CASSGTGVYNEQFF
TGTGCCTCTTCGGGGACAGGGGTTTACAATGAGCAGTTCTTC
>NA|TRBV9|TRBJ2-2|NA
CASSKAGVPTGELFF
TGTGCCAGCAGCAAAGCCGGAGTCCCCACCGGGGAGCTGTTTTTT
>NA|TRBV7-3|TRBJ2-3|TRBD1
CASSVDRVSTDTQYF
TGTGCCAGCAGCGTCGACAGGGTTAGCACAGATACGCAGTATTTT
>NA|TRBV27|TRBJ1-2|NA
CASSSPRRGIYGYTF
TGTGCCAGCAGTTCGCCCCGGAGAGGGATCTATGGCTACACCTTC
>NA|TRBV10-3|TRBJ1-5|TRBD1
CAISGQGEDQPQHF
TGTGCCATCAGTGGACAGGGGGAGGATCAGCCCCAGCATTTT
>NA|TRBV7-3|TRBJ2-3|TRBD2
CASSLYAGVVDTQYF
TGTGCCAGCAGCTTATACGCGGGAGTTGTAGATACGCAGTATTTT
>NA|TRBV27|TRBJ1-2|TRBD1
CASSLSPGQGLREIDYGYTF
TGTGCCAGCAGTTTATCACCGGGACAGGGACTTCGGGAGATTGACTATGGCTACACCTTC
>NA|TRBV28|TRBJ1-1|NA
CASSPQGRTEAFF
TGTGCCAGCAGTCCTCAGGGTAGGACTGAAGCTTTCTTT
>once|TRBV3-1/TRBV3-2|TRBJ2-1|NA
CASSRAPYNEQFF
TGTGCCAGCAGCCGCGCACCCTACAATGAGCAGTTCTTC
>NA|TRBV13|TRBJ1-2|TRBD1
CASSFGTGATANYGYTF
TGTGCCAGCAGCTTCGGGACAGGGGCCACAGCTAACTATGGCTACACCTTC
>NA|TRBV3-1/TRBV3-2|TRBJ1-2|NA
CASSRDNQRNYGYTF
TGTGCCAGCAGCCGGGACAATCAACGGAACTATGGCTACACCTTC
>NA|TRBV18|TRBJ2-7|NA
CASSPPSGDVIYEQYF
TGTGCCAGCTCACCACCGTCGGGAGACGTTATCTACGAGCAGTACTTC
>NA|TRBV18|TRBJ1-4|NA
CASSPPGGRGEKLFF
TGTGCCAGCTCACCACCGGGGGGGCGCGGTGAAAAACTGTTTTTT
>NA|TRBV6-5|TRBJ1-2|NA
CASSYSGGWGYTF
TGTGCCAGCAGTTACTCTGGGGGCTGGGGCTACACCTTC
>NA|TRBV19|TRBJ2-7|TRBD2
CASSPTRLSGRFHEQYF
TGTGCCAGTAGTCCCACCAGGCTTAGCGGGAGATTCCACGAGCAGTACTTC
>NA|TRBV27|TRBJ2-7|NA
CASRFWGAPIYEQYF
TGTGCCAGCAGGTTCTGGGGAGCCCCAATTTACGAGCAGTACTTC